The next 20 T cell receptor beta chains were all read from a single sample in a study of beta chain features in type 1 diabetes. Isolated RNA was reverse transcribed in full, so expressed TCRB transcripts were sequenced. Only in-frame clones appear in the TCRdb table, and some are missing; sequencing was by immunoSEQ multiplex PCR. The sample holds a few hundred thousand clones, over 9.5% seen once. The sequenced sample was naive CD4+ T cells from blood. All receptors derive from a woman aged 18-35 years in good health.

The chain carries TRBV5-6 and TRBJ2-7; 13 bases are shared with TRBD2. Germline values: CDR1 SGHDT, CDR2 YYEEEE. V shed 4 bases, J shed 6 bases, and the junction held 7 bases outside the gene matches. CDR3 length: 15 amino acids. The CDR3 reads CASSTTSGGTSEQYF. The CDR3 DNA reads as TGTGCCAGCAGCACGACTAGCGGGGGGACCTCCGAGCAGTACTTC. The entire variable domain, with the rest obtained from reference TRBV5-6 and TRBJ2-7, is as follows: DAGVTQSPTHLIKTRGQQVTLRCSPKSGHDTVSWYQQALGQGPQFIFQYYEEEERQRGNFPDRFSGHQFPNYSSELNVNALLLGDSALYLCASSTTSGGTSEQYFGPGTRLTVT.

In its sample, this clone was seen a few times. The chain carries TRBV19 and TRBJ2-3; 8 bases map to TRBD2. Per germline, CDR1 LNHDA and CDR2 SQIVND (reference sequence). The CDR3 contains 15 residues. The V and J ends lost 7 bases and 3 bases, in that order; junction bases with no gene match: 9. CDR3 region: CASKDSGVATDTQYF. The CDR3 bases are TGTGCCAGTAAGGATAGCGGGGTGGCGACAGATACGCAGTATTTT.

In its sample, this clone was seen a few times. The chain uses TRBV7-2 and TRBJ2-7, with TRBD2 matching 7 bases. Trimming removed 4 bases from V and 3 bases from J; junction bases left unmatched: 0. The CDR3 length is 12 residues. CDR1 is SGHTA and CDR2 is FQGNSA in the germline V gene. In DNA, the CDR3 is TGTGCCAGCAGCTCTAGCGGCTACGAGCAGTACTTC. Amino acid sequence: CASSSSGYEQYF.

This clone was counted only a few times. The chain has TRBV7-9 and TRBJ2-7; 11 bases are a match to TRBD1. The CDR3 loop spans 15 amino acids. The germline V gene has CDR1 SEHNR and CDR2 FQNEAQ (reference sequence). V lost 5 bases, J lost 3 bases, and 6 bases stayed unmatched. The chain's CDR3 is CASSRADRGLYEQYF. The CDR3 DNA sequence: TGTGCCAGCAGCCGTGCGGACAGGGGGCTCTACGAGCAGTACTTC.

This clone occurred a few times. CDR3 protein: CASSVTGTNEQFF. CDR3 coding DNA: TGTGCCAGCAGTGTCACAGGTACCAATGAGCAGTTCTTC. The chain combines TRBV25-1 with TRBJ2-1; a weak D match, TRBD1 (5 bases). The CDR3 is made up of 13 amino acids. Germline lookup yields CDR1 MGHDK and CDR2 SYGVNS. V was shortened by 4 bases and J by 6 bases, with 10 bases between the two germline ends.

This clone was counted a few times. The chain carries TRBV29-1 and TRBJ2-7, with D possibly matching TRBD1 (6 bases). This CDR3 comprises 13 residues. V was pared by 4 bases and J by 6 bases, with 16 bases between. Per the germline V gene, CDR1 is SQVTM and CDR2 is ANQGSEA. CDR3 DNA: TGCAGCGTTGGGGCCCTAACAGGGATCGAGCAGTACTTC. Residues: CSVGALTGIEQYF.

V and J are TRBV30 and TRBJ1-1, with a possible D match to TRBD1 (6 bases). V was clipped by 0 bases and J by 6 bases, with 11 bases between them. The germline V gene has CDR1 GTSNPN and CDR2 SVGIG (reference sequence). The CDR3 sequence is 13 residues long. CDR3 sequence: CAWSVDRLAEAFF. The CDR3 DNA sequence: TGTGCCTGGAGTGTAGACAGGCTCGCTGAAGCTTTCTTT.

In its sample, this clone was seen a few times. The genes are TRBV5-4 and TRBJ1-5; D not resolved. Germline V gene data show CDR1 as SGHNT and CDR2 as YYREEE (reference sequence). The CDR3 contains 16 residues. V lost 4 bases and J lost 0, with 14 bases in between. The CDR3 loop reads CASSRIGGFSNQPQHF. CDR3 coding DNA: TGTGCCAGCAGCCGCATAGGAGGGTTTAGCAATCAGCCCCAGCATTTT.

The table lists this clone with a few counts. The V and J genes are TRBV5-1 and TRBJ2-5; 9 nucleotides agree with TRBD2. The germline V gene has CDR1 SGHRS and CDR2 YFSETQ. Germline trimming cut 3 bases from V and 4 bases from J; bases unmatched to any gene: 10. The CDR3 length is 16 residues. The CDR3 sequence is CASSSMVAGVGETQYF. For the CDR3, the DNA is TGCGCCAGCAGCTCCATGGTAGCGGGGGTAGGAGAGACCCAGTACTTC.

V gene TRBV27 combines with J gene TRBJ2-2; TRBD2 matches 13 bases. The CDR3 totals 17 residues. The germline V gene has CDR1 MNHEY and CDR2 SMNVEV (reference sequence). V was pared by 5 bases and J by 8 bases, with 11 bases of the junction left unmatched. CDR3 coding DNA: TGTGCCAGCAGTACCTCTGGACTAGCGGGAGTAGCTGGGGAGCTGTTTTTT. This encodes CASSTSGLAGVAGELFF.

This clone was found a few times. The rearrangement joins TRBV5-1 to TRBJ1-1; tentatively, D is TRBD1 (5 bases). The ends were cut back, 0 bases at V and 1 base at J, with 7 bases in the middle. The CDR3 covers 14 residues. Germline V gene data show CDR1 as SGHRS and CDR2 as YFSETQ. Here the CDR3 DNA reads TGCGCCAGCAGCTTGGGACAGAGGAACACTGAAGCTTTCTTT. This gives the protein CASSLGQRNTEAFF.

The chain is built from TRBV14 and TRBJ2-7, with TRBD1 matching over 10 bases. Germline lookup yields CDR1 SGHDN and CDR2 FVKESK. There are 17 residues in the CDR3. With 0 bases clipped from V and 0 bases from J, the junction kept 5 bases outside the gene matches. The CDR3: CASSQEWGQGFSYEQYF. The DNA of the CDR3 is TGTGCCAGCAGCCAAGAATGGGGACAGGGGTTCTCCTACGAGCAGTACTTC.

This clone has just a few counts. This rearrangement joins TRBV5-4 to TRBJ2-5; 7 bases line up with TRBD1. The CDR3 runs to 14 residues. The V gene end was trimmed by 3 bases and the J gene end by 2 bases; junction bases not matched to a gene: 4. Germline CDR1 reads SGHNT; CDR2 reads YYREEE (reference sequence). CDR3 DNA: TGTGCCAGCAGCTCTCGACAGGGACAAGAGACCCAGTACTTC. Translated: CASSSRQGQETQYF.

The V and J genes are TRBV5-1 and TRBJ2-1, with TRBD1 matching 7 bases. The V gene end was trimmed by 4 bases and the J gene end by 3 bases; junction bases not matched to a gene: 7. The CDR3 has 15 amino acids. Looked up from germline, CDR1 is SGHRS and CDR2 is YFSETQ. This CDR3 is CASSLEGQIYNEQFF. CDR3 nucleotide sequence: TGCGCCAGCAGCCTTGAGGGACAGATCTACAATGAGCAGTTCTTC.

The CDR3 nucleotides read TGTGCCAGCAGTGACAGGGAAAATCAGCCCCAGCATTTT. It codes for CASSDRENQPQHF. V gene TRBV2 combines with J gene TRBJ1-5; tentatively, D is TRBD1 (5 bases). Germline V gene sequence: CDR1 SNHLY, CDR2 FYNNEI. CDR3 length: 13 amino acids. V shed 3 bases and J shed 4 bases, with 7 bases lying between them. Full variable domain (rest looked up from reference TRBV2 and TRBJ1-5): EPEVTQTPSHQVTQMGQEVILRCVPISNHLYFYWYRQILGQKVEFLVSFYNNEISEKSEIFDDQFSVERPDGSNFTLKIRSTKLEDSAMYFCASSDRENQPQHFGDGTRLSIL.

The genes are TRBV29-1 and TRBJ1-2, with D maybe TRBD1 (6 bases). The germline V and J ends were trimmed by 8 bases and 9 bases, with 16 bases remaining between them. The CDR3 has 11 residues. Germline loops: CDR1 SQVTM, CDR2 ANQGSEA. The CDR3 DNA sequence: TGCAGCCCCGTCGGGGGGCCAAGCTACACCTTC. This encodes CSPVGGPSYTF.

This clone showed up just a few times. This chain connects TRBV30 to TRBJ2-7, with 9 bases that match TRBD2. From germline, CDR1 is GTSNPN and CDR2 SVGIG (reference sequence). J gave up 6 bases and V 2 bases, and 5 bases lay outside the gene matches. This CDR3 comprises 13 residues. The CDR3, as DNA: TGTGCCTGGAGTCGGACTAGCGCCCTCGAGCAGTACTTC. As protein: CAWSRTSALEQYF.

This clone was detected a few times. This sequence joins TRBV11-2 and TRBJ2-7, with 7 bases lining up with TRBD1. This CDR3 is 13 amino acids long. The trim removed 8 bases at V and 1 base at J, leaving 5 bases unmatched. The germline gives CDR1 SGHAT, CDR2 FQNNGV. The CDR3 spells CASGHRGSYEQYF. The CDR3 DNA reads TGTGCCAGCGGCCACAGGGGATCCTACGAGCAGTACTTC.

The rearrangement uses TRBV5-1 and TRBJ2-5; TRBD2 matches 12 bases. In germline, CDR1 is SGHRS, CDR2 YFSETQ. The CDR3 totals 17 residues. Germline trimming cut 2 bases from V and 6 bases from J; bases unmatched to any gene: 11. As DNA, the CDR3 is TGCGCCAGCAGCTTCGGACTAGCGGGGCAGCGGGTGAAGACCCAGTACTTC. Translating gives CASSFGLAGQRVKTQYF.

This clone came up a few times. The chain is built from TRBV19 and TRBJ2-1; a possible D gene is TRBD2 (6 bases). V was clipped by 4 bases and J by 3 bases, with 13 bases between them. The CDR3 has 15 residues. Germline loops: CDR1 LNHDA, CDR2 SQIVND (reference sequence). The CDR3 protein is CASSKGGGDYNEQFF. The DNA of the CDR3 is TGTGCCAGTAGTAAGGGCGGAGGGGACTACAATGAGCAGTTCTTC.